The 26 T cell receptor beta chains presented below share a single source sample, sequenced in a study of T cells in Graves' hyperthyroidism and ophthalmopathy. Researchers took RNA transcripts and amplified the TCR beta CDR3 regions from them. HTBI primers were employed in a first-round RT-PCR of the TCR CDR3. In TCRdb, the multiplex PCR reads were re-called with MiXCR into one record per CDR3 protein. The data hold 450,000 to 700,000 distinct CDR3 sequences, with 40% to 55% observed a single time. Material for sequencing was peripheral blood or thyroid tissue (not recorded which). The receptors come from a woman aged 18-29 years with Graves' hyperthyroidism.

The chain is built from TRBV2 and TRBJ2-5, with a possible D match to TRBD2 (5 bases). The J call may be wrong; the DNA end is better matched by TRBJ2-1. Germline CDR1 is SNHLY and CDR2 is FYNNEI. The CDR3 has 14 amino acids. The CDR3 coding sequence is TGTGCCAGCAGTTTGAAGAGGACGGGGAATGAGCAGTTCTTC. It codes for CASSLKRTGNEQFF.

This clonotype was detected only once. The CDR3 region is CSVEDRGDYGYTF. The CDR3 DNA follows: TGCAGCGTTGAAGACAGGGGGGACTATGGCTACACCTTC. The V gene is TRBV29-1, the J gene TRBJ1-2; 7 nucleotides agree with TRBD1. The length of the CDR3 is 13 residues. CDR1 and CDR2 (germline): SQVTM, ANQGSEA. The V gene end was trimmed by 0 bases and the J gene end by 3 bases; junction bases not matched to a gene: 1.

This clonotype was seen many times. V and J are TRBV10-3 and TRBJ1-2; the D gene is possibly TRBD1 (5 bases). Germline V gene data show CDR1 as ENHRY and CDR2 as SYGVKD. The CDR3 length is 13 residues. With 10 bases removed from V and 1 base from J, the gap between germline ends came to 13 bases. The CDR3 region is CATYFGGNYGYTF. The DNA for the CDR3 is TGTGCCACCTACTTTGGGGGTAACTATGGCTACACCTTC.

With respect to this clonotype: The CDR3 ends on some other residue instead of the conserved phenylalanine or tryptophan, so this is likely a read error. The DNA is omitted, as the CDR3 cannot be located on it reliably, and the CDR3 follows TCRdb's listing. The rearrangement joins TRBV7-3 to TRBJ2-7; the D call TRBD2 from the table was never checked on the DNA. The germline V gene has CDR1 SGHTA and CDR2 FQGTGA. Both ends counted, the CDR3 spans 9 residues. CDR3 loop: CASSLALAG.

This sequence joins TRBV19 and TRBJ2-5; D possibly corresponds to TRBD2 (6 bases). Germline V lookup: CDR1 LNHDA, CDR2 SQIVND (reference sequence). With 2 bases removed from V and 3 bases from J, the gap between germline ends came to 7 bases. This CDR3 comprises 13 residues. The CDR3 sequence: CASSIPGEETQYF. CDR3 in DNA: TGTGCCAGTAGTATACCGGGGGAAGAGACCCAGTACTTC. Full variable domain (missing parts from reference TRBV19 and TRBJ2-5): DGGITQSPKYLFRKEGQNVTLSCEQNLNHDAMYWYRQDPGQGLRLIYYSQIVNDFQKGDIAEGYSVSREKKESFPLTVTSAQKNPTAFYLCASSIPGEETQYFGPGTRLLVL.

This rearrangement joins TRBV20-1 to TRBJ2-7; D unclear. The CDR3 length is 11 residues. CDR1 is DFQATT and CDR2 is SNEGSKA in the germline V gene (reference sequence). Trimming shortened V by 7 bases and J by 2 bases, and 9 bases separated the two germline ends. CDR3 in amino acids: CSETGPYEQYF. Here the CDR3 DNA reads TGCAGTGAAACGGGCCCCTACGAGCAGTACTTC.

V and J are TRBV7-6 and TRBJ2-7, with TRBD2 matching 7 bases. There are 18 residues in the CDR3. Germline V lookup: CDR1 SGHVS, CDR2 FNYEAQ. Trimming took 5 bases from V and 3 from J; bases not matched to a gene: 19. The CDR3 region has the DNA TGTGCCAGCAGCCCACACCCAAATAAGGGAGGGGATCTCTACGAGCAGTACTTC. It translates to CASSPHPNKGGDLYEQYF.

The chain joins TRBV2 to TRBJ2-5, with no clear D. The ends were cut back, 7 bases at V and 3 bases at J, with 9 bases in the middle. The CDR3 contains 12 residues. Germline CDR1 is SNHLY and CDR2 is FYNNEI. CDR3 DNA sequence: TGTGCCAGCAAAGCAGCAGAAGAGACCCAGTACTTC. This encodes CASKAAEETQYF.

The table lists this clonotype with many counts. This rearrangement joins TRBV30 to TRBJ2-7, with D unclear. This CDR3 contains 13 residues. Trimming shortened V by 1 base and J by 2 bases, and 9 bases separated the two germline ends. Germline CDR1 is GTSNPN and CDR2 is SVGIG (reference sequence). Here the CDR3 DNA reads TGTGCCTGGAGTGGCCGTCTCCCCTACGAGCAGTACTTC. Translating gives CAWSGRLPYEQYF.

This clonotype showed up just once. The V and J genes are TRBV20-1 and TRBJ2-7; 9 bases map to TRBD2. This CDR3 region has 14 residues. Germline loops: CDR1 DFQATT, CDR2 SNEGSKA (reference sequence). V lost 5 bases to trimming and J lost 4 bases; unmatched junction nucleotides: 9. The CDR3, as DNA: TGCAGTGCTTTACCGGGACTAGCAGGTTACGAGCAGTACTTC. As protein: CSALPGLAGYEQYF.

This chain links TRBV7-9 with TRBJ2-5; 15 bases agree with TRBD2. The J segment lost 4 bases and the V segment lost 1 base, leaving 7 bases of the junction unmatched. The CDR3 is 18 amino acids. In germline, CDR1 is SEHNR, CDR2 FQNEAQ (reference sequence). As DNA, the CDR3 is TGTGCCAGCAGCTTAGTCCGGACTAGCGGGAGGGGAAGAGAGACCCAGTACTTC. Translated, it gives CASSLVRTSGRGRETQYF.

The chain employs TRBV12-5 and TRBJ1-1, with unresolved D. Germline CDR1 is LGHNT and CDR2 is FRNRAP. The V gene lost 3 bases and the J gene lost 3 bases, with 8 bases spanning the gap. The CDR3 is 13 amino acids. The CDR3 coding sequence is TGTGCTAGTGGTTTATCGCCTGACACTGAAGCTTTCTTT. The encoded protein is CASGLSPDTEAFF.

V usage is TRBV4-3 and J usage is TRBJ1-5; the D gene is possibly TRBD1 (6 bases). Germline V CDR1 and CDR2: LGHNA, YSLEER. CDR3 size: 15 residues. V lost 4 bases and J 6 bases, leaving 16 bases between the germline ends. DNA for the CDR3: TGCGCCAGCAGCCGGGGGGACCTACAGGGTCAGCCCCAGCATTTT. It translates to CASSRGDLQGQPQHF.

This clonotype was picked up a small number of times. A much larger clone differs from this one at a single base, so this may be a read error. This sequence joins TRBV4-2 and TRBJ1-2; D gene ambiguous. The V gene lost 0 bases and the J gene lost 4 bases, with 12 bases spanning the gap. The CDR3 is 15 residues long. Germline V lookup: CDR1 LGHNA, CDR2 YNFKEQ. The CDR3 loop reads CASSQDWGVSYGYTF. The CDR3 bases are TGTGCCAGCAGCCAAGATTGGGGAGTTAGCTATGGCTACACCTTC.

This clonotype appeared many times. The chain employs TRBV27 and TRBJ1-2; no clear D gene. Trimming removed 2 bases at V and 4 bases at J, with 14 bases between. Germline CDR1 reads MNHEY; CDR2 reads SMNVEV (reference sequence). The CDR3 runs to 15 residues. CDR3 DNA sequence: TGTGCCAGCAGTTTAACCCCGGGCAGTCGCTATGGCTACACCTTC. Translation gives CASSLTPGSRYGYTF.

This clonotype was recorded a few times. The chain couples TRBV6-6 to TRBJ2-2; D call uncertain. Germline lookup yields CDR1 MNHNY and CDR2 SVGAGI (reference sequence). The CDR3 covers 13 residues. V was cut by 8 bases and J by 3 bases, with 10 bases left in between. CDR3 residues: CASVSWDTGELFF. The CDR3 region has the DNA TGTGCCAGCGTCTCTTGGGACACCGGGGAGCTGTTTTTT.

Ten or more counts support this clonotype. The CDR3 DNA sequence: TGTGCCGGGGGGGGGACACGGCGCTATGGCTACACCTTC. This sequence encodes CAGGGTRRYGYTF. V and J are TRBV7-9 and TRBJ1-2; tentative D call: TRBD1 (6 bases). This CDR3 is 13 amino acids long. Germline CDR1 reads SEHNR; CDR2 reads FQNEAQ (reference sequence). Trimming took off 11 bases at V and 4 bases at J, with 17 bases between the two ends.

This clonotype appeared many times. This sequence joins TRBV29-1 and TRBJ2-1; 8 nucleotides match TRBD2. The CDR3 length is 13 residues. The junction had 10 bases not matched to a gene; V was cut back by 5 bases and J by 10 bases. Germline CDR1 and CDR2: SQVTM and ANQGSEA. The CDR3 spells CSVNTGGSGEQFF. CDR3 DNA sequence: TGCAGCGTTAACACGGGAGGGTCAGGGGAGCAGTTCTTC.

This clonotype has a count of ten or more. The V call is TRBV4-1, the J call TRBJ1-6; no reliable D call. CDR1 MGHRA and CDR2 YSYEKL come from the germline V gene. The CDR3 extends over 14 amino acids. The V and J ends lost 1 base and 12 bases respectively, with 13 bases between them. CDR3 in amino acids: CASSQGMQMLPLHF. Written as DNA, the CDR3 is TGCGCCAGCAGCCAAGGGATGCAGATGTTACCCCTCCACTTT.

The genes are TRBV2 and TRBJ2-5; D possibly corresponds to TRBD2 (7 bases). The CDR3 is made up of 15 amino acids. Trimming left V 5 bases short and J 5 bases short, with 18 bases between. Germline CDR1 and CDR2: SNHLY and FYNNEI. The DNA for the CDR3 is TGTGCCAGCAGTAGACTAGCCGGACAGTGGGAGACCCAGTACTTC. This translates into CASSRLAGQWETQYF.

The sample holds many counts of this clonotype. This sequence joins TRBV20-1 and TRBJ2-7; 10 nucleotides align to TRBD1. The CDR3 is 15 amino acids. V was pared by 6 bases and J by 4 bases, with 12 bases of the junction left unmatched. Germline V gene lookup returns CDR1 DFQATT and CDR2 SNEGSKA (reference sequence). CDR3: CSARTGGSSSYEQYF. In DNA form, the CDR3 reads TGCAGTGCCCGGACAGGGGGGAGTAGTTCATACGAGCAGTACTTC.

J is TRBJ2-7 and V is TRBV2; 7 nucleotides line up with TRBD1. After removal of 6 bases from V and 6 bases from J, the junction contained 14 bases not matched to a gene. This CDR3 is 15 amino acids long. Germline V gene lookup returns CDR1 SNHLY and CDR2 FYNNEI. In nucleotides, the CDR3 is TGTGCCAGCAGCTTTCTGACAGGGAAAAGGGCCGAGCAGTACTTC. It encodes CASSFLTGKRAEQYF.

This clonotype was recorded only once. CDR3 residues: CASNFPDRTTNTGELFF. In DNA, the CDR3 is TGTGCCAGCAACTTCCCTGACAGGACAACAAACACCGGGGAGCTGTTTTTT. The chain has TRBV7-2 and TRBJ2-2, with D tentatively TRBD1 (6 bases). The germline gives CDR1 SGHTA, CDR2 FQGNSA. The CDR3 consists of 17 residues. V was shortened by 7 bases and J by 2 bases, with 20 bases between the two germline ends.

The table lists this clonotype with a few counts. V and J are TRBV7-9 and TRBJ2-5; 11 nucleotides agree with TRBD2. Per the germline V gene, CDR1 is SEHNR and CDR2 is FQNEAQ (reference sequence). After removal of 5 bases from V and 3 bases from J, the junction contained 8 bases not matched to a gene. The CDR3 covers 16 residues. CDR3: CASSTGTSGLEETQYF. The CDR3 DNA reads TGTGCCAGCAGCACCGGGACTAGCGGACTGGAAGAGACCCAGTACTTC.

This clonotype was picked up many times. This chain links TRBV6-5 with TRBJ2-7; 9 nucleotides line up with TRBD2. The germline V gene has CDR1 MNHEY and CDR2 SVGAGI. The trim removed 11 bases at V and 5 bases at J, leaving 13 bases unmatched. The CDR3 spans 14 residues. CDR3 region: CASGWREGSHEQYF. The CDR3 DNA follows: TGTGCCTCCGGGTGGCGGGAGGGTTCCCACGAGCAGTACTTC.

V is TRBV7-9 and J is TRBJ1-5; perhaps TRBD1 as D (6 bases). Per the germline V gene, CDR1 is SEHNR and CDR2 is FQNEAQ (reference sequence). The V gene lost 5 bases and the J gene lost 7 bases, with 27 bases spanning the gap. The CDR3 has 18 amino acids. CDR3: CASSPAMGGGRGDQPQHF. The CDR3 DNA follows: TGTGCCAGCAGCCCAGCAATGGGGGGGGGCAGGGGAGACCAGCCCCAGCATTTT.